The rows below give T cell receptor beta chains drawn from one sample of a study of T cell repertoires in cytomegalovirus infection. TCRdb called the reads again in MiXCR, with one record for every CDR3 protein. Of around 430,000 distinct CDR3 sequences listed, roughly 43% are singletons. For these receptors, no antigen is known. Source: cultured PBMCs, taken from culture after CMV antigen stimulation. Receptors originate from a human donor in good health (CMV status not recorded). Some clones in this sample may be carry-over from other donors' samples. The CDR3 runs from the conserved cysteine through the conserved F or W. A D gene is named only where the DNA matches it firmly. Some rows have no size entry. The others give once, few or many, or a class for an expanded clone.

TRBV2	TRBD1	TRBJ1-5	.	TGTGCCAGCAGTCAACAGGGGGCGCAGGGTCAGCCCCAGCATTTT	CASSQQGAQGQPQHF
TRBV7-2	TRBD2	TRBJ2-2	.	TGTGCCAGCAGCAGAACTAGCGGTGATAGCGGGGAGCTGTTTTTT	CASSRTSGDSGELFF
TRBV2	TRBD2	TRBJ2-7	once	TGTGTCAGTGAGGAGCGGGAGACCACCTACGAGCAGTACTTC	CVSEERETTYEQYF
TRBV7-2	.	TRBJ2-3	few	TGTGCCAGCAGCCCTTCACCTTTAAAATCGCAGTATTTT	CASSPSPLKSQYF
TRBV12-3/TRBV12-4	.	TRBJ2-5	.	TGTGCCAGCAGTTTTTCACTAGCAGGAATGGCCCAGTACTTC	CASSFSLAGMAQYF
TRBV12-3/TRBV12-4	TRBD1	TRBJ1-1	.	TGTGCCAGCAGACCCGACAGGGGTGAAGCTTTCTTT	CASRPDRGEAFF
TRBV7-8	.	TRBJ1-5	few	TGTGCCAGCAGCCTCCTCCTGTCAGGCCGGAATCAGCCCCAGCATTTT	CASSLLLSGRNQPQHF
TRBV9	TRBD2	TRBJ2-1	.	TGTGCCAGCAGCGCCCGCGGGGGGATCTCCTACAATGAGCAGTTCTTC	CASSARGGISYNEQFF
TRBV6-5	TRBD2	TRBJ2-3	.	TGTGCCAGCGCTCCCCCGTCGGGGGGGAGCACAGATACGCAGTATTTT	CASAPPSGGSTDTQYF
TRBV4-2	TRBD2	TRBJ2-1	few	TGTGCCAGCAGCCAAGACCTAGCGGGGGGGCCCAATGAGCAGTTCTTC	CASSQDLAGGPNEQFF
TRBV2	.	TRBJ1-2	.	TGTGCCAGCAGTGGAGGCTTAGGGAACTATGGCTACACCTTC	CASSGGLGNYGYTF
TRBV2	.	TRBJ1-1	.	TGTGCCACCGTCACCAGTGGGGGCACTGAAGCTTTCTTT	CATVTSGGTEAFF
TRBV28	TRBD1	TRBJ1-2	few	TGTGCCAGCAGTTTCCCCGCTACAGGGGCGGAGGGCTACACCTTC	CASSFPATGAEGYTF
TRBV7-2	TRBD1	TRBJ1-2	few	TGTGCCAGCAGCTTAGGGTTTCTTGCCCAGGGGGACTATGGCTACACCTTC	CASSLGFLAQGDYGYTF
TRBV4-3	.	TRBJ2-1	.	TGCGCCAGCAGCCAAGATTTCGGGGGTGCGTGGAGTGAGCAGTTCTTC	CASSQDFGGAWSEQFF
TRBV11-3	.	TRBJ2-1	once	TGTGCCAGCAGTTCGGATAGTGATGAGCAGTTCTTC	CASSSDSDEQFF
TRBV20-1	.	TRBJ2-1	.	TGCAGTGCTCGAGGACGTACTCATGCTGGGAATGAGCAGTTCTTC	CSARGRTHAGNEQFF
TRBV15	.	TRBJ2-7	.	TGTGCCACCAGCAGAGGCACGGAAACCGGGGTCCCTACGGAGCAGTACTTC	CATSRGTETGVPTEQYF
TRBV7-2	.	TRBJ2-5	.	TGTGCCAGCAGCTTAGGAGTTGGGCGGGAAAGGGCGGGGACCCAGTACTTC	CASSLGVGRERAGTQYF
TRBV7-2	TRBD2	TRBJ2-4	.	TGTGCCAGCAGCTTAGCCGCTACGGACAGGCTAGCGGGAGGTCCCAAAAACATTCAGTACTTC	CASSLAATDRLAGGPKNIQYF
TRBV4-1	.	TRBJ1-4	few	TGCGCCAGCAGCCAAGATGGGGGGTATGAAAAACTGTTTTTT	CASSQDGGYEKLFF
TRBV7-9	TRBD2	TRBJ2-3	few	TGTGCCAGCAGCTTCCTACTAGCGGCTAGCACAGATACGCAGTATTTT	CASSFLLAASTDTQYF
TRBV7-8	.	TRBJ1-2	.	TGTGCCAGCAGCTTCAGGGCTAACTATGGCTACACCTTC	CASSFRANYGYTF
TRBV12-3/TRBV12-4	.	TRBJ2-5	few	TGTGCCAGCAGTTTAACAGGAGGGGTTGGAGAGACCCAGTACTTC	CASSLTGGVGETQYF
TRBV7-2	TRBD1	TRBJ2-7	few	TGTGCCAGCAGCTCCGGGACAGATAAGGCCTACGAGCAGTACTTC	CASSSGTDKAYEQYF
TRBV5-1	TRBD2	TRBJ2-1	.	TGCGCCAGCACTGGGGGGGGTTTTGAGCATGAGCAGTTCTTC	CASTGGGFEHEQFF
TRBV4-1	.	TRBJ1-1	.	TGCGCCAGCAGCCAAGGGGCCCCGACCACTGAAGCTTTCTTT	CASSQGAPTTEAFF
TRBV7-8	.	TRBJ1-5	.	TGTGCCAGCAGCCCCGACGGACAAAATCAGCCCCAGCATTTT	CASSPDGQNQPQHF
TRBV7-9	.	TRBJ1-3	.	TGTGCCAGCAGCCCCCAGGCGGGGCACGGAAACACCATATATTTT	CASSPQAGHGNTIYF
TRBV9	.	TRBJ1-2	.	TGTGCCAGCAGCGAAACAGGGTACCCCGTATACTACACCTTC	CASSETGYPVYYTF
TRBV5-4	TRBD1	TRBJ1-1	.	TGTGCCAGCAGCCTCGACAGGGGGCTAGCTTTCTTT	CASSLDRGLAFF
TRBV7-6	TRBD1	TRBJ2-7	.	TGTGCCAGCAGCTTGTACAGGGGGACCTACGAGCAGTACTTC	CASSLYRGTYEQYF
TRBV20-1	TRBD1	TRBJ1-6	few	TGCAGTGCTATACAGGGGGCCTATAATTCACCCCTCCACTTT	CSAIQGAYNSPLHF
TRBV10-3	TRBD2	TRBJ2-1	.	TGTGCCATCAGGCGGGAGGGTTACAATGAGCAGTTCTTC	CAIRREGYNEQFF
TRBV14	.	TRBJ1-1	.	TGTGCCAGCAGCCCGTTTCCGGGGGCAGGTACTGAAGCTTTCTTT	CASSPFPGAGTEAFF
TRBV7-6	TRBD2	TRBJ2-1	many	TGTGCCAGTAGCGGGAGGTCAAACTCCTACAATGAGCAGTTCTTC	CASSGRSNSYNEQFF
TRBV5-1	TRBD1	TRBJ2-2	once	TGCGCCAGCAGCCCCCTGGGGACAGGACGCACCGGGGAGCTGTTTTTT	CASSPLGTGRTGELFF
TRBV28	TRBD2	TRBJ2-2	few	TGTGCCAGCAGTCCGGCAAGGGCTAGCGGGGCCGCGAACACCGGGGAGCTGTTTTTT	CASSPARASGAANTGELFF
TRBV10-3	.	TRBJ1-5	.	TGTGCCATCAGCGAGCGGGGACCTAGCAATCAGCCCCAGCATTTT	CAISERGPSNQPQHF
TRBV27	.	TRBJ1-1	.	TGTGCCAGCAGTTGGTCCAGCAACACTGAAGCTTTCTTT	CASSWSSNTEAFF
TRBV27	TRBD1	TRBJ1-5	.	TGTGCCAGCCGCAGAGGACAGGGGACATATCAGCCCCAGCATTTT	CASRRGQGTYQPQHF